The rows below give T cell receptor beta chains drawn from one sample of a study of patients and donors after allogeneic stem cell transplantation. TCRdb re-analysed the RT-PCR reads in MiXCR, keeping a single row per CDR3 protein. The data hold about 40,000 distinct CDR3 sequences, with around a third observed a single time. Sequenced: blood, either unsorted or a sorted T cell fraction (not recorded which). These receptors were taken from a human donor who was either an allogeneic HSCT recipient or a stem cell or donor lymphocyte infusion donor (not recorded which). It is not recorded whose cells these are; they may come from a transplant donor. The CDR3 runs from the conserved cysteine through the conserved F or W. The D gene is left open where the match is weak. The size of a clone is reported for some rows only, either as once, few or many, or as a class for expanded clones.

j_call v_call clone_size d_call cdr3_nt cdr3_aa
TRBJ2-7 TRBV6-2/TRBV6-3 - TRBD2 TGTGCCAGCAGTGGAGTCCGGACTAGCGGGAGGGCCCTCTCCTACGAGCAGTACTTC CASSGVRTSGRALSYEQYF
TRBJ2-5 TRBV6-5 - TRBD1 TGTGCCAGCAGTCCCTGGACAGGGACAGAGACCCAGTACTTC CASSPWTGTETQYF
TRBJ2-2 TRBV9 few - TGTGCCAGCAGCGCTGGAGGACTACTCACCGGGGAGCTGTTTTTT CASSAGGLLTGELFF
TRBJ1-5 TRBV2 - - TGTGCCAGCAGGACGACGACGGCGGGGATTCAGCCCCAGCATTTT CASRTTTAGIQPQHF
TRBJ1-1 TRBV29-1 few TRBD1 TGCAGCGTTGGCCGACAGGGGGGGGACACTGAAGCTTTCTTT CSVGRQGGDTEAFF
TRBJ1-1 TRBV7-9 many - TGTGCCAGCAGTAACTCGATGAACACTGAAGCTTTCTTT CASSNSMNTEAFF
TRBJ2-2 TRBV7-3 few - TGTGCCAGCAGCTTAACTGTAGCGGCGAACACCGGGGAGCTGTTTTTT CASSLTVAANTGELFF
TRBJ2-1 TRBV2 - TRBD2 TGTGCCAGCAACTTGGGACTAGCCGGCAGGGCCTTC CASNLGLAGRAF
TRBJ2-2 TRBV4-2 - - TGTGCCAGCAGCCAAGATAGCGTAAGGACCGGGGAGCTGTTTTTT CASSQDSVRTGELFF
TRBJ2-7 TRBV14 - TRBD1 TGTGCCAGCAGCCAAGGTTACAGGGGGTTCTACGAGCAGTACTTC CASSQGYRGFYEQYF
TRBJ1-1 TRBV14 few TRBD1 TGTGCCAGCAGCCCTCGGACAGGGTGGGACACTGAAGCTTTCTTT CASSPRTGWDTEAFF
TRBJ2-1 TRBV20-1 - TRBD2 TGCAGTGCAACTAGACTAGCCCGAGGCTACAATGAGCAGTTCTTC CSATRLARGYNEQFF
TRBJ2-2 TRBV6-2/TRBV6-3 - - TGTGCCACCAACTCGGGGAACACCGGGGAGCTGTTTTTT CATNSGNTGELFF
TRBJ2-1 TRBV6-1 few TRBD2 TGTGCCAGCAGCCCGACTAGCGGGAGGGCCGGTGAGCAGTTCTTC CASSPTSGRAGEQFF
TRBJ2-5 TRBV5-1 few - TGCGCCAGTACGACGGGTTTCGAGGAGACCCAGTACTTC CASTTGFEETQYF
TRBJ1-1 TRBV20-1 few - TGCAGTGCTCAGAAGAGGGCGGCTGAAGCTTTCTTT CSAQKRAAEAFF
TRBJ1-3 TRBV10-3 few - TGTGCCATCAGGCAGGGGAGTTTTGGAAACACCATATATTTT CAIRQGSFGNTIYF
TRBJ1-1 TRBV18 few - TGTGCCAGCTCACCGTCCGAATCGCACAACACTGAAGCTTTCTTT CASSPSESHNTEAFF
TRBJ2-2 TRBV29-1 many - TGCGGGAGTAGGGTAGAAACCCGATCCGGGGAGCTGTTTTTT CGSRVETRSGELFF
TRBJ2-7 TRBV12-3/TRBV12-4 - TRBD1 TGTGCCAGCAGATTAGCCGGGACAGGGATCTACGAGCAGTACTTC CASRLAGTGIYEQYF
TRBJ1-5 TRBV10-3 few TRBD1 TGTGCCATCAGTTACAGGGGCCTTCAAGGTTCCCAGCATTTT CAISYRGLQGSQHF
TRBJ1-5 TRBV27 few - TGTGCCAGCAGTTTGTGGGGCGATCAGCCCCAGCATTTT CASSLWGDQPQHF
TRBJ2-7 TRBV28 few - TGTGCCAGCAGTAGCGGAGGGGCCTCTAGAAGCGAGCAGTACTTC CASSSGGASRSEQYF
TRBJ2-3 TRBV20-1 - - TGCAGTGCTAGGAGGGGGGGCGAACCACAAGATACGCAGTATTTT CSARRGGEPQDTQYF
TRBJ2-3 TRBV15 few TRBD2 TGTGCCACCAGCAGAGGGGGCGGGAGTTGGTCAGATACGCAGTATTTT CATSRGGGSWSDTQYF
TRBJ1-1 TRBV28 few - TGTGCCAGCAGTTTGGTGTCGGGGAAAGCTTTCTTT CASSLVSGKAFF
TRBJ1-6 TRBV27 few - TGTGCCAGCAGTTTTGCGGGAAACTATAATTCACCCCTCCACTTT CASSFAGNYNSPLHF
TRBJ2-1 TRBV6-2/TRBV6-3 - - TGTGCCAGCAGCCCCCGGACCAATGAGCAGTTCTTC CASSPRTNEQFF
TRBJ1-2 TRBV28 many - TGTGCCAGCAGTTTGAGACCGACGATCTATGGCTACACCTTC CASSLRPTIYGYTF
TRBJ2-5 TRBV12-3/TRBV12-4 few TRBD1 TGTGCCAGCACCCCCAGGGGGTTGGAGACCCAGTACTTC CASTPRGLETQYF
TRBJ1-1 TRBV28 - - TGTGCCAGCAGACTACCAAACCGGGGGCCGAACACTGAAGCTTTCTTT CASRLPNRGPNTEAFF
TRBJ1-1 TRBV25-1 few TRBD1 TGTGCCAGCAGTGAAGAGGACAGGGGCGTGAGACTAAACACTGAAGCTTTCTTT CASSEEDRGVRLNTEAFF